This TCR beta chain was recorded in a study of identical twins. Only a few counts were recorded for this clonotype. In germline, CDR1 is SGHNT, CDR2 YYREEE (reference sequence). The CDR3 consists of 14 residues. Germline trimming cut 2 bases from V and 8 bases from J; bases unmatched to any gene: 5. MiXCR, applied by TCRdb to the 5' RACE reads, yields one record per CDR3 protein. Of about 200,000 distinct CDR3 sequences detected, roughly 7.1% appear once; the ten largest clones hold approximately 15%. These data also featured in a second study, about T cells expressing NK-cell markers. That publication notes: Researchers got TCR beta repertoires out of sorted CD3+CD56+NKG2C+, CD3+CD56+NKG2C- and CD3+CD56-NKG2C+ T cells. With an anti-gamma-delta TCR antibody, sorting in several experiments was kept to alpha-beta TCR T cells. Roughly 1.0-8% of CD8+ T cells in 6 or 7 donors belonged to dominant NKG2C+ clonotypes.

The specimen was CD8+ T cells sorted from blood. The chain carries TRBV5-4 and TRBJ2-1, with 9 bases fitting TRBD2. The origin of this receptor is a woman aged 18-35 years in good health. In nucleotides, the CDR3 is TGTGCCAGCAGCTTCGCGGGGGGGTTCGATGAGCAGTTCTTC. Amino acids: CASSFAGGFDEQFF.